The TCR beta chain under discussion was sequenced for a study of cytomegalovirus exposure and HLA in healthy donors. Libraries were prepared by immunoSEQ multiplex PCR; TCRdb keeps only in-frame clonotypes and omits some of them. The table has around 250,000 clones, 85% to 90% seen once. The length of the CDR3 is 16 residues. The V and J ends lost 1 base and 1 base respectively, with 10 bases between them. The V gene's germline CDR1 is LGHNA and CDR2 YSLEER. The receptor's source is a woman younger than 30 in good health and CMV-seronegative. The sequenced sample consisted of PBMCs. The gene calls are TRBV4-3 and TRBJ2-2, with TRBD1 as a possible D gene (5 bases). CDR3 nucleotide sequence: TGCGCCAGCAGCCAAGGGGCAGACAGGAACACCGGGGAGCTGTTTTTT. Its translation: CASSQGADRNTGELFF.